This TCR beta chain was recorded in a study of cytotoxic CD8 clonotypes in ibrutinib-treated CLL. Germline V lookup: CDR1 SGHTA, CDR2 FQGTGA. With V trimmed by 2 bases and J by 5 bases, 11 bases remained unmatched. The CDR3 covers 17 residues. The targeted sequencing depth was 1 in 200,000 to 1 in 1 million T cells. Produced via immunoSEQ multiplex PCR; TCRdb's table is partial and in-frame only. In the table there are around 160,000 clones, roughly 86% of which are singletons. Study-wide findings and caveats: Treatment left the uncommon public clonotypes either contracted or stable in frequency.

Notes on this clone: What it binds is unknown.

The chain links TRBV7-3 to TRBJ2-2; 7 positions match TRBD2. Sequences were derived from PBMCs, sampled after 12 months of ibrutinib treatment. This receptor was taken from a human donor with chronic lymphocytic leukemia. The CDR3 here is CASSLLPGTGGTGELFF. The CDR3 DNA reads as TGTGCCAGCAGCTTATTACCCGGGACCGGGGGGACCGGGGAGCTGTTTTTT.